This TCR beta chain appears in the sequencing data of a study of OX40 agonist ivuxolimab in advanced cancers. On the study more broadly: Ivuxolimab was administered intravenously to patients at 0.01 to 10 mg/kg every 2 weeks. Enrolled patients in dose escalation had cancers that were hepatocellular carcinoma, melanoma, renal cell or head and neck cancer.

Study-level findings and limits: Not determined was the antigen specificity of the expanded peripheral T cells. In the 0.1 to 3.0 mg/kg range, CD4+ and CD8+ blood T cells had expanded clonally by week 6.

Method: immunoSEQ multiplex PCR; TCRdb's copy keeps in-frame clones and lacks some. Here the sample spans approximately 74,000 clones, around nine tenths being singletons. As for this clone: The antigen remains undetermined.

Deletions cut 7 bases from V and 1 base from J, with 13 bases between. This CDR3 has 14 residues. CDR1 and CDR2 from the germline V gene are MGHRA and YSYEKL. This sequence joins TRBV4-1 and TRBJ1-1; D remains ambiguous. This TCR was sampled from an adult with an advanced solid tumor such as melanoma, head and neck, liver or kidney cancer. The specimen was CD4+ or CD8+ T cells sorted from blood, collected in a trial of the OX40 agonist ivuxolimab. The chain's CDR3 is CASTGVDQNTEAFF. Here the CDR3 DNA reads TGCGCCAGCACCGGAGTTGATCAGAACACTGAAGCTTTCTTT.